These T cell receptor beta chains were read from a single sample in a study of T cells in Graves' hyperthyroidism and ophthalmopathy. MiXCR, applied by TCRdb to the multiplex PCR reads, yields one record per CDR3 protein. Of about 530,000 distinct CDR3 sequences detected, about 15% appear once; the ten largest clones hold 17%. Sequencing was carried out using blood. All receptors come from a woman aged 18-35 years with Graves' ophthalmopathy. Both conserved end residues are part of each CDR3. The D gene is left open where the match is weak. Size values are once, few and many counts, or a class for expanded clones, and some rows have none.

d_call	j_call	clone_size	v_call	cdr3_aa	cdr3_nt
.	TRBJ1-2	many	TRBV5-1	CASSLEQSYGYTF	TGCGCCAGCAGCTTGGAACAGTCCTATGGCTACACCTTC
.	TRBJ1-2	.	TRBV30	CAWILQGVNYGYTF	TGTGCCTGGATCTTACAGGGTGTCAACTATGGCTACACCTTC
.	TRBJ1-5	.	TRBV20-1	CSASFGGEYSNQPQHF	TGCAGTGCTAGCTTCGGCGGGGAATATAGCAATCAGCCCCAGCATTTT
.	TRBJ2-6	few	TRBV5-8	CASRDVGDGANVLTF	TGTGCCAGCAGGGATGTAGGGGACGGGGCCAACGTCCTGACTTTC
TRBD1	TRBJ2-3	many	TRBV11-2	CASRTPRDSNTDTQYF	TGTGCCAGCAGAACGCCCCGGGACAGCAACACAGATACGCAGTATTTT
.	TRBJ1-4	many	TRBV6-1	CASRAGTTNEKLFF	TGTGCCAGTCGAGCAGGGACAACTAATGAAAAACTGTTTTTT
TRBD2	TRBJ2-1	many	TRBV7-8	CASSRTSGAYNEQFF	TGTGCCAGCAGCCGGACTAGCGGTGCATACAATGAGCAGTTCTTC
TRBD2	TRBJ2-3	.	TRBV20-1	CSARDTSTSGSTADTQYF	TGCAGTGCTAGAGACACGTCGACTAGCGGGAGTACGGCAGATACGCAGTATTTT
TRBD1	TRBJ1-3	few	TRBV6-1	CASSRRDRDSGNTIYF	TGTGCCAGCAGCCGCCGCGACAGGGACTCTGGAAACACCATATATTTT
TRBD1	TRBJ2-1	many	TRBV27	CASMVTGGHNEQFF	TGTGCCAGCATGGTGACAGGGGGCCATAATGAGCAGTTCTTC
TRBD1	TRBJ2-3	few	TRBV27	CASSLQGAGTDTQYF	TGTGCCAGCAGTTTACAGGGGGCCGGGACAGATACGCAGTATTTT
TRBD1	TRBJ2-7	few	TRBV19	CATTLGQGLYEQYF	TGTGCCACTACTTTGGGACAGGGGCTCTACGAGCAGTACTTC
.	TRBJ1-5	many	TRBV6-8	CASRKDRSNQPQHF	TGTGCCAGCAGAAAAGACAGAAGCAATCAGCCCCAGCATTTT
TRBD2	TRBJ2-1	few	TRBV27	CASSAGLAGLNNEQFF	TGTGCCAGCAGTGCCGGACTAGCAGGGCTCAACAATGAGCAGTTCTTC
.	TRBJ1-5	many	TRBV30	CAWSGRFSSNQPQHF	TGTGCCTGGAGTGGACGGTTCTCGAGCAATCAGCCCCAGCATTTT
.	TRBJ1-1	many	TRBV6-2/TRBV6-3	CASSYVDGLEAFF	TGTGCCAGCAGTTACGTCGACGGCCTTGAAGCTTTCTTT
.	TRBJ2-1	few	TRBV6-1	CASSDVARDNEQFF	TGTGCCAGCAGTGATGTAGCCAGAGACAATGAGCAGTTCTTC
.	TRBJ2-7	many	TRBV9	CASSVGTRAYEQYF	TGTGCCAGCAGCGTAGGTACCAGGGCCTACGAGCAGTACTTC
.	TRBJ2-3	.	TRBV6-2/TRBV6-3	CASSFYRSTDTQYF	TGTGCCAGCAGTTTTTATCGTTCGACAGATACGCAGTATTTT
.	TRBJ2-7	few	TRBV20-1	CSAAGASSYEQYF	TGCAGTGCCGCAGGCGCCAGCTCCTACGAGCAGTACTTC
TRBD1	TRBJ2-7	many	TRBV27	CASAASGTVPYEQYF	TGTGCCAGCGCAGCTTCCGGGACAGTACCCTACGAGCAGTACTTC
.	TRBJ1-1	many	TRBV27	CASRDTGGTEAFF	TGTGCCAGCAGGGACACTGGAGGCACTGAAGCTTTCTTT
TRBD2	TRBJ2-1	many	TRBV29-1	CSVSSGNEQFF	TGCAGCGTTTCTAGCGGCAATGAGCAGTTCTTC
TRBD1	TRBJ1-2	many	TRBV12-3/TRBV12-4	CASSEGQGDYGYTF	TGTGCCAGCAGTGAGGGACAGGGAGACTATGGCTACACCTTC
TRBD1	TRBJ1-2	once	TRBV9	CASSVGRTGYGYTF	TGTGCCAGCAGCGTGGGGAGGACAGGGTATGGCTACACCTTC
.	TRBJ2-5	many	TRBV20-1	CSARDRTLGETQYF	TGCAGTGCTAGAGATCGGACCTTGGGGGAGACCCAGTACTTC
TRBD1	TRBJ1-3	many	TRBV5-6	CASSWTGARNTIYF	TGTGCCAGCAGTTGGACAGGGGCGCGAAACACCATATATTTT
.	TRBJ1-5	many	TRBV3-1	CASSQDVPNSNQPQHF	TGTGCCAGCAGCCAAGACGTACCAAATAGCAATCAGCCCCAGCATTTT
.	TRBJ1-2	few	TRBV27	CASSLQGKYYGYTF	TGTGCCAGCAGTCTACAGGGAAAATACTATGGCTACACCTTC
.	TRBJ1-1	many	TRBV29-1	CSVGTVTNTEAFF	TGCAGCGTTGGGACAGTCACGAACACTGAAGCTTTCTTT
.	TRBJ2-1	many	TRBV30	CAWSVGGSYNEQFF	TGTGCCTGGAGTGTGGGGGGCTCCTACAATGAGCAGTTCTTC
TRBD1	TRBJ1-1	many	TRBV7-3	CASSSGGVNTEAFF	TGTGCCAGCAGCTCAGGGGGGGTGAACACTGAAGCTTTCTTT
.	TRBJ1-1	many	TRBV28	CASSLLRGPFGTEAFF	TGTGCCAGCAGTCTACTAAGGGGACCTTTCGGCACTGAAGCTTTCTTT
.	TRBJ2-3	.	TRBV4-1	CASSQVLYTDTQYF	TGCGCCAGCAGCCAAGTGTTGTATACAGATACGCAGTATTTT
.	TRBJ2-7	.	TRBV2	CASSGSGTIYYEQYF	TGTGCCAGCAGTGGTTCGGGGACAATTTACTACGAGCAGTACTTC